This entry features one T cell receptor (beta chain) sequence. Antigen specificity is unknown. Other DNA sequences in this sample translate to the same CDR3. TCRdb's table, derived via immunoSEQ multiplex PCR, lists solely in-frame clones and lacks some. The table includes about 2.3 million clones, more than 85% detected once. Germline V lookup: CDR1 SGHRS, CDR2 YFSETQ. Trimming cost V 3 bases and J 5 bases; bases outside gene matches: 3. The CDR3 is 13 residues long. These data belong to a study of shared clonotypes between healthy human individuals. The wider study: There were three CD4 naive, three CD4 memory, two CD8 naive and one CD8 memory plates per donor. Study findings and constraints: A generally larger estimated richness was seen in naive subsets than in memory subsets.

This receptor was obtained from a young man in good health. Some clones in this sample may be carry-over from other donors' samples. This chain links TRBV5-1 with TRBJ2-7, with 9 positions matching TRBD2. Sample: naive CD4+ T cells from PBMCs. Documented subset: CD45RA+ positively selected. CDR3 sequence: CASSSGLADEQYF. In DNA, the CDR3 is TGCGCCAGCAGCTCGGGACTAGCTGACGAGCAGTACTTC.